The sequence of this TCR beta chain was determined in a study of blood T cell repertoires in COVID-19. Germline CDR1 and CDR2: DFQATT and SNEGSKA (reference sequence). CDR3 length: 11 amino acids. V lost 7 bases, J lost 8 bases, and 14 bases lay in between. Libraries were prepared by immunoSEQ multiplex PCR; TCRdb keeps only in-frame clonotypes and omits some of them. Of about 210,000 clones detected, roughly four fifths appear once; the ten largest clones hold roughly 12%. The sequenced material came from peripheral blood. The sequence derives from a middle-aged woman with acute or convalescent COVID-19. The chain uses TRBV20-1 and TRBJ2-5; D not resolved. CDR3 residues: CSGETTLTQYF. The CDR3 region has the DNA TGCAGTGGAGAGACAACTCTAACCCAGTACTTC.